This T cell receptor beta chain originates from a study of T cells in Graves' hyperthyroidism and ophthalmopathy. This CDR3 has 18 amino acids. Germline assignment: CDR1 LGHDT and CDR2 YNNKEL (reference sequence). The ends lost 1 base at V and 3 bases at J; junction bases unmatched: 9. RNA transcripts yielded amplified TCR beta CDR3 regions. When the TCR CDR3 underwent first-round RT-PCR, the HTBI primer set was used. TCRdb redid the calling of the multiplex PCR reads with MiXCR, one entry per CDR3 protein. This repertoire shows nearly 250,000 distinct CDR3 sequences, roughly a quarter found once; its top ten account for around 40%. Patients with ophthalmopathy all had a Clinical Activity Score of at least 3, a NOSPECS grade of at least 4 and duration under 3 months. Cells are PBMCs isolated from roughly 10 ml of fresh blood.

The TCR sequence derives from a woman in her forties with Graves' ophthalmopathy. The sequencing sample was made of blood. V gene TRBV3-1 combines with J gene TRBJ2-3, with 11 bases matching TRBD2. Here the CDR3 DNA reads TGTGCCAGCAGCCAAGGTTTTAGCGGGAGGGCCGCGACAGATACGCAGTATTTT. Amino acid sequence: CASSQGFSGRAATDTQYF.